This T cell receptor beta chain was recorded in a study of shared clonotypes between healthy human individuals. Study results and limitations: Approximately 5.4% of naive CD4 clonotypes were common to a few donors. Among non-shared clonotypes, generation probabilities were lower than among those shared by all four donors.

Germline V gives CDR1 SGHTA, CDR2 FQGTGA. CDR3 length: 12 amino acids. The V end lost 4 bases, the J end lost 5 bases, and 7 bases lay between the germline ends. About this clone: Its antigen is unidentified. This same CDR3 is encoded by further DNA sequences in the sample.

Assay runs were performed at deep level. This table comes from immunoSEQ multiplex PCR, and its TCRdb copy is limited to in-frame clones, with some not included. The sample lists fewer than 3 million clones; around 92% were seen once. The study separated CD4+ cells into CD45RA+ naive and CD45RA-negative memory subsets. What was sequenced was naive CD4+ T cells from PBMCs. The subset here: CD45RA+ positively selected. The sequence was obtained from a man aged 18 to 30 in good health. Some clones in this sample may be carry-over from other donors' samples. The chain has TRBV7-3 and TRBJ2-3; D remains ambiguous. The CDR3 spells CASSSAEDTQYF. CDR3 in DNA: TGTGCCAGCAGCTCCGCGGAAGATACGCAGTATTTT.